These 18 T cell receptor beta chains originate from one sample sequenced in a study of shared clonotypes between healthy human individuals. Libraries were prepared by immunoSEQ multiplex PCR; TCRdb keeps only in-frame clonotypes and omits some of them. In the table there are approximately 740,000 clones, around 93% of which are singletons. Terminally differentiated effector memory CD45RA+ cells were left out of the naive CD8 fraction, which was CD45RO-negative and positively selected for CCR7. Source material: naive CD8+ T cells sorted from blood. The receptors shown here come from a man younger than 40 in good health.

This chain uses TRBV9 with TRBJ1-3, with D unclear. The germline CDR1 and CDR2 sequences are SGDLS and YYNGEE. V lost 0 bases and J 1 base, leaving 17 bases between the germline ends. The CDR3 covers 18 residues. The CDR3 region is CASSVAGPSDISGNTIYF. CDR3 DNA: TGTGCCAGCAGCGTAGCTGGACCATCAGACATTTCTGGAAACACCATATATTTT.

A single count supports this clone. V and J are TRBV2 and TRBJ2-1; 10 nucleotides line up with TRBD1. Germline V gene sequence: CDR1 SNHLY, CDR2 FYNNEI. J lost 5 bases, V lost 8 bases, and 9 bases had no gene match. This CDR3 contains 15 residues. CDR3 protein: CASLNRDRGNNEQFF. The CDR3 DNA reads as TGTGCCAGCTTAAACCGGGACAGGGGCAACAATGAGCAGTTCTTC.

The chain links TRBV28 to TRBJ1-2; 9 bases match TRBD1. From germline, CDR1 is MDHEN and CDR2 SYDVKM. The CDR3 is made up of 16 amino acids. The V and J ends lost 7 bases and 1 base, in that order; junction bases with no gene match: 10. CDR3 loop: CASIPSGDRDNYGYTF. CDR3 bases: TGTGCCAGCATCCCATCCGGGGACAGGGATAACTATGGCTACACCTTC.

The V and J genes are TRBV27 and TRBJ1-2, with D possibly matching TRBD1 (5 bases). Germline V gene lookup returns CDR1 MNHEY and CDR2 SMNVEV (reference sequence). V dropped 2 bases and J dropped 4 bases, with 11 bases sitting between them. This CDR3 region has 14 residues. CDR3 coding DNA: TGTGCCAGCAGTTTAAGGGACGGGACCTATGGCTACACCTTC. Its protein product is CASSLRDGTYGYTF.

As to this clone: Other DNA sequences of this sample code for an identical CDR3. This chain joins TRBV6-1 and TRBJ2-7; D unresolved. The germline V and J ends were trimmed by 1 base and 2 bases, with 6 bases remaining between them. The CDR3 contains 13 residues. Germline V gene sequence: CDR1 MNHNS, CDR2 SASEGT. CDR3 coding DNA: TGTGCCAGCAGTGAAGGACGCACCTACGAGCAGTACTTC. It specifies CASSEGRTYEQYF.

The chain has TRBV29-1 and TRBJ2-5; TRBD1 aligns across 12 bases. Trimming cost V 5 bases and J 4 bases; bases outside gene matches: 8. Germline V gene data show CDR1 as SQVTM and CDR2 as ANQGSEA. The CDR3 length is 15 residues. In nucleotides, the CDR3 is TGCAGCGTTACGGGACAGGGGGCGACGCGAGAGACCCAGTACTTC. This encodes CSVTGQGATRETQYF.

The chain uses TRBV6-1 and TRBJ2-1; 9 nucleotides agree with TRBD1. Germline lookup yields CDR1 MNHNS and CDR2 SASEGT. Unmatched junction bases numbered 11, after V lost 1 base and J lost 10 bases. This CDR3 has 16 residues. Written as DNA, the CDR3 is TGTGCCAGCAGTGAAGATCCGGGACAGGGCTTTTGGGAGCAGTTCTTC. Its translation is CASSEDPGQGFWEQFF.

This clone was detected a few times. The J gene is TRBJ1-5, the V gene TRBV7-9; tentative D call: TRBD1 (6 bases). Trimming pared 0 bases from V and 6 bases from J, leaving 12 bases between. From germline, CDR1 is SEHNR and CDR2 FQNEAQ (reference sequence). The CDR3 runs 15 residues. The CDR3 nucleotides are TGTGCCAGCAGCTTAGCGGAACAGGGAGGTCAGCCCCAGCATTTT. This codes for CASSLAEQGGQPQHF.

The chain recombines TRBV7-2 with TRBJ2-7; D is uncertain. V gave up 1 base and J gave up 6 bases, with 16 bases separating them. CDR3 length: 15 residues. The V gene's germline CDR1 is SGHTA and CDR2 FQGNSA. CDR3 bases: TGTGCCAGCAGCTTAGGGGTGGCTAGTGCTGGCGAGCAGTACTTC. This translates into CASSLGVASAGEQYF.

As for this clone: At one end the junction does not follow the germline gene, possibly because of a read error. The genes are TRBV7-9 and TRBJ2-7; no definite D call. From germline, CDR1 is SEHNR and CDR2 FQNEAQ (reference sequence). The CDR3 has 12 amino acids. CDR3 residues: CASTLSPYEQYF. In DNA form, the CDR3 reads TGTGCCAGCACCTTATCCCCCTACGAGCAGTACTTC.

The V and J genes are TRBV4-1 and TRBJ2-7; D is perhaps TRBD1 (6 bases). The V gene's germline CDR1 is MGHRA and CDR2 YSYEKL. This CDR3 is 19 amino acids long. With 3 bases removed from V and 7 bases from J, the gap between germline ends came to 31 bases. The chain's CDR3 is CASSHTYNADSLGDGEQYF. The CDR3 nucleotides read TGCGCCAGCAGCCACACGTATAACGCGGACAGTCTGGGTGATGGGGAGCAGTACTTC.

The gene calls are TRBV5-6 and TRBJ2-2; D not resolved. The germline gives CDR1 SGHDT, CDR2 YYEEEE. The CDR3 has 13 residues. V lost 0 bases, J lost 11 bases, and 11 bases lay in between. The CDR3 DNA sequence: TGTGCCAGCAGCTTGGCGGGCCAGGTTGAGCTGTTTTTT. Translated, it gives CASSLAGQVELFF.

The chain employs TRBV7-7 and TRBJ2-3; the D gene could be TRBD1 or TRBD2 (6 bases each). This CDR3 region has 14 residues. The germline gives CDR1 SSHAT, CDR2 FNYEAQ (reference sequence). Trimming removed 5 bases at V and 4 bases at J, with 13 bases between. CDR3 sequence (DNA): TGTGCCAGCAGCCCGTCGAGGGGGGCAGATACGCAGTATTTT. It is translated as CASSPSRGADTQYF.

The genes are TRBV5-1 and TRBJ1-2, with 7 bases matching TRBD1. Germline CDR1 SGHRS, CDR2 YFSETQ. The CDR3 totals 14 residues. The junction had 6 bases not matched to a gene; V was cut back by 4 bases and J by 3 bases. CDR3 DNA sequence: TGCGCCAGCAGCCCGACAGGGTACGACTATGGCTACACCTTC. Translated, it gives CASSPTGYDYGYTF.

The V gene is TRBV19, the J gene TRBJ1-4; weak D call: TRBD1 (6 bases). The CDR3 runs 15 residues. The germline V gene has CDR1 LNHDA and CDR2 SQIVND (reference sequence). V was shortened by 5 bases and J by 3 bases, with 13 bases between the two germline ends. The CDR3 is CASSPRRGANEKLFF. CDR3 in DNA: TGTGCCAGTAGTCCTCGCAGGGGCGCTAATGAAAAACTGTTTTTT.

The chain carries TRBV18 and TRBJ2-1; TRBD2 aligns across 10 bases. Trimming cost V 4 bases and J 3 bases; bases outside gene matches: 12. This CDR3 is built from 18 residues. Germline CDR1 KGHSH, CDR2 LQKENI. CDR3 nucleotide sequence: TGTGCCAGCTCACGGGACCCTGGCTTAGCGGGAGGCTACAATGAGCAGTTCTTC. This sequence encodes CASSRDPGLAGGYNEQFF. Full variable domain (rest looked up from reference TRBV18 and TRBJ2-1): NAGVMQNPRHLVRRRGQEARLRCSPMKGHSHVYWYRQLPEEGLKFMVYLQKENIIDESGMPKERFSAEFPKEGPSILRIQQVVRGDSAAYFCASSRDPGLAGGYNEQFFGPGTRLTVL.

The rearrangement joins TRBV27 to TRBJ2-1; 11 nucleotides match TRBD1. The CDR3 is 15 residues long. Germline-derived CDR1 and CDR2 are MNHEY and SMNVEV (reference sequence). V dropped 5 bases and J dropped 3; count of bases not matched to a gene: 3. The DNA of the CDR3 is TGTGCCAGCAGTGGGGGACAGGGGGTCTACAATGAGCAGTTCTTC. This translates into CASSGGQGVYNEQFF.

This clone has just one count. The gene calls are TRBV29-1 and TRBJ2-7; 9 nucleotides agree with TRBD1. Trimming took 3 bases from V and 5 from J; bases not matched to a gene: 2. This CDR3 spans 12 amino acids. Germline V lookup: CDR1 SQVTM, CDR2 ANQGSEA. This CDR3 is CSVDGQGNEQYF. The CDR3 DNA reads as TGCAGCGTTGATGGACAGGGGAACGAGCAGTACTTC.